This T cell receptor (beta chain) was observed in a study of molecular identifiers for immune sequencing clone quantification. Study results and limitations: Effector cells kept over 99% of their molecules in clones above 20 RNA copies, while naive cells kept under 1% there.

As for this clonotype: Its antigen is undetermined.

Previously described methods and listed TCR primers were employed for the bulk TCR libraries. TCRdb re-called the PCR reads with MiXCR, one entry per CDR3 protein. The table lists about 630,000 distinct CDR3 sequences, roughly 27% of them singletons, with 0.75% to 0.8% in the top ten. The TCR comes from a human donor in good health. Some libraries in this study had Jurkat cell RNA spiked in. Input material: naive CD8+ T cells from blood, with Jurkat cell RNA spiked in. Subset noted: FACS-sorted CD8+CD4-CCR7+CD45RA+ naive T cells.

Here the CDR3 DNA reads TGTGCCAGCAGCTTAGGGCTAGCGGGGGTTCTCTACAATGAGCAGTTCTTC. Its translation: CASSLGLAGVLYNEQFF. The chain carries TRBV5-6 and TRBJ2-1, with 10 bases matching TRBD2. With V trimmed by 2 bases and J by 3 bases, 8 bases remained unmatched. Germline lookup yields CDR1 SGHDT and CDR2 YYEEEE. The length of the CDR3 is 17 residues.